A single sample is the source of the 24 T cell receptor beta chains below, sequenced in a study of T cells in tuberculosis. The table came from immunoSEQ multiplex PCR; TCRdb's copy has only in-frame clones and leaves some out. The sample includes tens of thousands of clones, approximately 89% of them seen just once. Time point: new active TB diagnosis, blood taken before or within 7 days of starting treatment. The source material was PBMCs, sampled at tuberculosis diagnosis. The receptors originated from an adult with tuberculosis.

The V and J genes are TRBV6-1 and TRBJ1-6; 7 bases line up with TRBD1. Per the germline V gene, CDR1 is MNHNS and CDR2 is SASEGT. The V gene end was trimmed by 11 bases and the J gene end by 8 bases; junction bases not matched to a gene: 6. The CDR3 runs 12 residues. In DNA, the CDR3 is TGTGCCTCACAGGGGCGGCATTCACCCCTCCACTTT. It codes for CASQGRHSPLHF.

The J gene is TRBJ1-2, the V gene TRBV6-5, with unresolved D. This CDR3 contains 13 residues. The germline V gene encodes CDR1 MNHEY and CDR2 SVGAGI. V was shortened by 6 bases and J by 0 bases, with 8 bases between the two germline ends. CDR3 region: CASSLSTNYGYTF. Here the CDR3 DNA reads TGTGCCAGCAGCCTCAGTACTAACTATGGCTACACCTTC.

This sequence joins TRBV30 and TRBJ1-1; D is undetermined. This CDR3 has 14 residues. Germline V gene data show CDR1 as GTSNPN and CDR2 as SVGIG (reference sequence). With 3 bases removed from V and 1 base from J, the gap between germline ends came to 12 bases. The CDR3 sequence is CAWRSGEKNTEAFF. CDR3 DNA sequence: TGTGCCTGGAGGTCAGGTGAGAAGAACACTGAAGCTTTCTTT.

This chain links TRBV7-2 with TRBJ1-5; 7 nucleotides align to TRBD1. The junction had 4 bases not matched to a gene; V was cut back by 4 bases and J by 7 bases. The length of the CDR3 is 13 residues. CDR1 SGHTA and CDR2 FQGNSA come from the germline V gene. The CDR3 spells CASSYRGQQPQHF. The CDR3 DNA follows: TGTGCCAGCAGCTACAGGGGTCAACAGCCCCAGCATTTT.

The CDR3 DNA sequence: TGTGCCAGCAGCGTAACAGGGAACGCGAACACCGGGGAGCTGTTTTTT. Residues: CASSVTGNANTGELFF. J is TRBJ2-2 and V is TRBV9; perhaps TRBD1 as D (6 bases). The germline CDR1 and CDR2 sequences are SGDLS and YYNGEE. The CDR3 spans 16 residues. V was trimmed by 1 base and J by 0 bases, leaving 10 bases between them.

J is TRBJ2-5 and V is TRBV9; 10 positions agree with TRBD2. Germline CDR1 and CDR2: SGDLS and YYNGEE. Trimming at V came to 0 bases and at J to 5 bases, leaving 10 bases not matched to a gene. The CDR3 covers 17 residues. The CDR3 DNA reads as TGTGCCAGCAGCGTAGGTGCAAGCGGGGGGGCTCAGGAGACCCAGTACTTC. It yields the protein CASSVGASGGAQETQYF. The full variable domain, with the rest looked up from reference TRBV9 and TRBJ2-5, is DSGVTQTPKHLITATGQRVTLRCSPRSGDLSVYWYQQSLDQGLQFLIQYYNGEERAKGNILERFSAQQFPDLHSELNLSSLELGDSALYFCASSVGASGGAQETQYFGPGTRLLVL.

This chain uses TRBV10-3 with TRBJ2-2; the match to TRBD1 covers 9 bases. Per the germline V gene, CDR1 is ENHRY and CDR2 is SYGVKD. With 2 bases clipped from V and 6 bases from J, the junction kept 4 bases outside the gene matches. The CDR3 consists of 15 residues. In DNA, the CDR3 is TGTGCCATCAGTGAGGGGGACAGGGACCCCGGGGAGCTGTTTTTT. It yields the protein CAISEGDRDPGELFF.

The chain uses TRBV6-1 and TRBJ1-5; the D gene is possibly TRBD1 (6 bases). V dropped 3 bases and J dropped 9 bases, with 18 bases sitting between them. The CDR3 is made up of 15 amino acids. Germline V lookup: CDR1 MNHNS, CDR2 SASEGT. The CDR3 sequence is CASSETGGGGVPQHF. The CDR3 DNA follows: TGTGCCAGCAGTGAGACGGGGGGCGGAGGGGTGCCCCAGCATTTT.

The CDR3: CASSDARQRRNTEAFF. CDR3 sequence (DNA): TGTGCCAGCAGTGATGCCCGACAGAGAAGGAACACTGAAGCTTTCTTT. The chain combines TRBV6-1 with TRBJ1-1; perhaps TRBD1 as D (5 bases). Germline CDR1 reads MNHNS; CDR2 reads SASEGT. The CDR3 is made up of 16 amino acids. V was pared by 3 bases and J by 1 base, with 15 bases between.

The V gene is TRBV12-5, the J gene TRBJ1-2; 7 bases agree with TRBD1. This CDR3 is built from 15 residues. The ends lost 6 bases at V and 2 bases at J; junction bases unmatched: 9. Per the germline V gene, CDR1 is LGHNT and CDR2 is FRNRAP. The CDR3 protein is CASGLQGNKNYGYTF. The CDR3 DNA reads TGTGCTAGTGGCTTACAGGGGAATAAGAACTATGGCTACACCTTC.

The CDR3 DNA is TGTGCCAGCAGTTTTCAAGGAGGGGGCGGATCCGGGGAGCTGTTTTTT. Its translation is CASSFQGGGGSGELFF. The rearrangement uses TRBV28 and TRBJ2-2; tentative D call: TRBD1 (7 bases). CDR1 and CDR2 (germline): MDHEN, SYDVKM. CDR3 length: 16 residues. Trimming took off 3 bases at V and 6 bases at J, with 17 bases between the two ends.

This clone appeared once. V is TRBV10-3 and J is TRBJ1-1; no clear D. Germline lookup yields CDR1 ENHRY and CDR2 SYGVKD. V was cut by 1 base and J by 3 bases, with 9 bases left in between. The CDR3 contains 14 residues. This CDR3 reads CAISEFGVHTEAFF. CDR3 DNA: TGTGCCATCAGTGAGTTCGGGGTCCACACTGAAGCTTTCTTT.

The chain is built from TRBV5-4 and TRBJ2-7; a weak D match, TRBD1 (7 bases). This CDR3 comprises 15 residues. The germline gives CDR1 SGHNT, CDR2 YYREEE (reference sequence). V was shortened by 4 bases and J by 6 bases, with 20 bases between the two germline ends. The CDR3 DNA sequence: TGTGCCAGCAGCCCGGAGGAGGGGGCGCAAGGCGAGCAGTACTTC. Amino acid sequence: CASSPEEGAQGEQYF.

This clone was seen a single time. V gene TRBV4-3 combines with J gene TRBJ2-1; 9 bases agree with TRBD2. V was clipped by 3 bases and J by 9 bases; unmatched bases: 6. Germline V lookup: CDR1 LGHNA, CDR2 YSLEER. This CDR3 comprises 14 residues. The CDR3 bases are TGCGCCAGCAGCCAGGCCTTACTAGCGGGTGAGCAGTTCTTC. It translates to CASSQALLAGEQFF.

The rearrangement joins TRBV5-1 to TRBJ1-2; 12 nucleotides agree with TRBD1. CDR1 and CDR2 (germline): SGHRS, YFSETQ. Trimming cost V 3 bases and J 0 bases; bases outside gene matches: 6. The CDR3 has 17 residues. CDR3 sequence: CASSWGTGGASNYGYTF. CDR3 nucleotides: TGCGCCAGCAGCTGGGGGACAGGGGGCGCCTCTAACTATGGCTACACCTTC.

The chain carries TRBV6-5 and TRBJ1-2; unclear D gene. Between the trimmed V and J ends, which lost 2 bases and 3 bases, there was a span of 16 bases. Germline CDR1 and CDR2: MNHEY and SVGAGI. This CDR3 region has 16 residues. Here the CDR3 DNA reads TGTGCCAGCAGTTACCGTGCATTCTTGGCGGACTATGGCTACACCTTC. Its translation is CASSYRAFLADYGYTF.

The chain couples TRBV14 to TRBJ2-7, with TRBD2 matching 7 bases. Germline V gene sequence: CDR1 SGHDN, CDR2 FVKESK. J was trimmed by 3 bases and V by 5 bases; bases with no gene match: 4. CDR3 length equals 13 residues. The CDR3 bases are TGTGCCAGCAGCGAAGGACTAGTCTACGAGCAGTACTTC. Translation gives CASSEGLVYEQYF.

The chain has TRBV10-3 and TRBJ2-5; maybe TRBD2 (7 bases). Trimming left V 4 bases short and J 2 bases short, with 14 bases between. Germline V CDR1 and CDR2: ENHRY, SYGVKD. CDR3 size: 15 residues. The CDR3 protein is CAISGEQGGQETQYF. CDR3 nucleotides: TGTGCCATCAGTGGAGAACAGGGAGGGCAAGAGACCCAGTACTTC.

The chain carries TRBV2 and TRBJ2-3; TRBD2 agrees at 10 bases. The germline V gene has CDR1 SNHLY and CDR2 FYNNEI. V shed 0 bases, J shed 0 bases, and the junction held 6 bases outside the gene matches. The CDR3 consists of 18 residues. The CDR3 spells CASSEAASGGRSTDTQYF. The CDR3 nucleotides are TGTGCCAGCAGTGAAGCGGCTAGCGGGGGCCGGAGCACAGATACGCAGTATTTT.

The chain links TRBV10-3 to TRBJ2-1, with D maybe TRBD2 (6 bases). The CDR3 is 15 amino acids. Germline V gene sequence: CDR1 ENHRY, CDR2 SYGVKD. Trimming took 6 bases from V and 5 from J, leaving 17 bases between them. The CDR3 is CAISREGGLNNEQFF. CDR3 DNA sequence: TGTGCCATCAGCAGGGAAGGAGGGCTCAACAATGAGCAGTTCTTC.

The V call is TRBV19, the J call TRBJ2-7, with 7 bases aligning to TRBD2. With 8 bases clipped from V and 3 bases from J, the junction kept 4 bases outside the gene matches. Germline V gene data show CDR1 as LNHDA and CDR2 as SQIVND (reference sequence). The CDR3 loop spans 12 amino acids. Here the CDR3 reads CASRAGDYEQYV. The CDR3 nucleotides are TGTGCCAGTCGGGCGGGAGACTACGAGCAGTACGTC.

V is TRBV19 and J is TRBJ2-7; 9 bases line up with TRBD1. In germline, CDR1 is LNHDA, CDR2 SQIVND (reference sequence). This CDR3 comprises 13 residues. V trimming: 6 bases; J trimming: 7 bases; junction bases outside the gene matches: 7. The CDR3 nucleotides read TGTGCCAGTAGCCGGGACAGGGTAAGGGAGCAGTACTTC. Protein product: CASSRDRVREQYF.

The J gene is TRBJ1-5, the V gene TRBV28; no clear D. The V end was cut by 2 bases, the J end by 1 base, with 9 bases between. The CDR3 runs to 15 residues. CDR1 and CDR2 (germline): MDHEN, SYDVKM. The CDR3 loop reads CASSLPGRSNQPQHF. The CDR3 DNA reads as TGTGCCAGCAGTTTACCGGGGAGGAGCAATCAGCCCCAGCATTTT.

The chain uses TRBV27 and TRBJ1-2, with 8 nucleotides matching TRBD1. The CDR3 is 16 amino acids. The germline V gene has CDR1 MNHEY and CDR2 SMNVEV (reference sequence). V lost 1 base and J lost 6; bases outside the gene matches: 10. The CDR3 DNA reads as TGTGCCAGCAGTTTATTGAGGACAGGGCGAATGGATGGCTACACCTTC. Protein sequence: CASSLLRTGRMDGYTF.